What follows are 32 T cell receptor beta chains derived from one specimen sequenced in a study of response to subunit inactivated influenza vaccine. Via MiXCR, TCRdb re-called the RT-PCR reads, giving one row per CDR3 protein. The sample includes some 640,000 distinct CDR3 sequences, approximately 14% seen only once; the top ten take 6.5% to 8.5%. This sample comprised PBMCs from blood, obtained around 14 days before vaccination. The receptors originated from a man aged 50 or older who received an inactivated influenza vaccine.

The V gene is TRBV20-1, the J gene TRBJ2-3, with D perhaps TRBD1 (6 bases). Germline V gene sequence: CDR1 DFQATT, CDR2 SNEGSKA (reference sequence). V was trimmed by 6 bases and J by 3 bases, leaving 19 bases between them. The length of the CDR3 is 15 residues. CDR3 protein: CSAPPPDSRTDTQYF. The CDR3 nucleotides read TGCAGTGCCCCACCCCCGGACAGTCGAACAGATACGCAGTATTTT.

This clonotype was seen more than once but under ten times. CDR3 DNA: TGTGCCAGCAGACCGGGACTAGCGGCCACGGGTACGCAGTATTTT. Translated, it gives CASRPGLAATGTQYF. The chain links TRBV6-1 to TRBJ2-3; 11 nucleotides agree with TRBD2. The CDR3 length is 15 residues. Germline loops: CDR1 MNHNS, CDR2 SASEGT. The V gene end was trimmed by 6 bases and the J gene end by 8 bases; junction bases not matched to a gene: 10.

This clonotype was seen more than once but under ten times. The chain employs TRBV6-4 and TRBJ2-2, with TRBD1 matching over 9 bases. Looked up from germline, CDR1 is MRHNA and CDR2 is SNTAGT. The CDR3 has 17 residues. V shed 0 bases, J shed 4 bases, and the junction held 6 bases outside the gene matches. The chain's CDR3 is CASSDSVADRGTGELFF. The CDR3 coding sequence is TGTGCCAGCAGTGACTCAGTAGCGGACAGGGGCACCGGGGAGCTGTTTTTT.

This sequence joins TRBV5-5 and TRBJ2-3, with 9 positions matching TRBD2. Germline loops: CDR1 SGHKS, CDR2 YYEKEE (reference sequence). This CDR3 region has 16 residues. The ends lost 4 bases at V and 6 bases at J; junction bases unmatched: 12. CDR3 protein: CASSRGAGGPEDTQYF. The CDR3, as DNA: TGTGCCAGCAGCAGGGGGGCGGGAGGGCCTGAGGATACGCAGTATTTT.

The rearrangement joins TRBV20-1 to TRBJ2-3, with 9 bases fitting TRBD1. The length of the CDR3 is 15 residues. J gave up 6 bases and V 4 bases, and 11 bases lay outside the gene matches. The germline V gene encodes CDR1 DFQATT and CDR2 SNEGSKA (reference sequence). DNA of the CDR3: TGCAGTGCTAATACCTTTGGGACAGGGACTGATACGCAGTATTTT. It encodes CSANTFGTGTDTQYF.

This rearrangement joins TRBV7-9 to TRBJ2-7; TRBD2 aligns across 12 bases. The trim removed 2 bases at V and 2 bases at J, leaving 4 bases unmatched. Germline V gene sequence: CDR1 SEHNR, CDR2 FQNEAQ (reference sequence). The CDR3 is 16 amino acids. As DNA, the CDR3 is TGTGCCAGCAGCTTATCACGGACTAGCGGGACCTACGAGCAGTACTTC. This sequence encodes CASSLSRTSGTYEQYF.

This chain connects TRBV6-1 to TRBJ2-2; TRBD1 might be the D (6 bases). The ends were cut back, 5 bases at V and 8 bases at J, with 12 bases in the middle. CDR1 is MNHNS and CDR2 is SASEGT in the germline V gene. The CDR3 covers 13 residues. CDR3 nucleotides: TGTGCCAGCAGTACAGGGATCTTGGGGGAGCTGTTTTTT. This gives the protein CASSTGILGELFF.

The V and J genes are TRBV30 and TRBJ1-5; D not certain. The CDR3 is made up of 14 amino acids. Trimming cost V 0 bases and J 7 bases, with 13 bases left between them. Germline V gene data show CDR1 as GTSNPN and CDR2 as SVGIG (reference sequence). CDR3 protein: CAWSVWTQGQPQHF. The CDR3 coding sequence is TGTGCCTGGAGTGTATGGACTCAAGGGCAGCCCCAGCATTTT.

This clonotype has at least ten counts. The rearrangement links TRBV29-1 to TRBJ2-3; a weak D match, TRBD2 (7 bases). The ends were cut back, 4 bases at V and 4 bases at J, with 15 bases in the middle. This CDR3 has 14 residues. Germline assignment: CDR1 SQVTM and CDR2 ANQGSEA. CDR3 bases: TGCAGCGTTGTTGCGGGGGCGCGGGCAGATACGCAGTATTTT. Its protein is CSVVAGARADTQYF.

The chain employs TRBV6-2 or TRBV6-3 and TRBJ1-2; no firm D call. Trimming cost V 6 bases and J 5 bases, with 16 bases left between them. Germline V gives CDR1 MNHEY, CDR2 SVGEGT. CDR3 size: 14 residues. The CDR3 nucleotides read TGTGCCAGCAGCAAGACCGGGCCCTTTTATGGCTACACCTTC. Protein: CASSKTGPFYGYTF.

The V gene is TRBV27, the J gene TRBJ2-1; 12 bases match TRBD2. CDR1 and CDR2 (germline): MNHEY, SMNVEV (reference sequence). This CDR3 spans 14 amino acids. V lost 5 bases, J lost 9 bases, and 5 bases stayed unmatched. CDR3 sequence (DNA): TGTGCCAGCAGTATCGGACTAGCGGGAATTGAGCAGTTCTTC. Amino acids: CASSIGLAGIEQFF.

J is TRBJ2-5 and V is TRBV7-2; 8 bases match TRBD1. Germline CDR1 reads SGHTA; CDR2 reads FQGNSA. The CDR3 loop spans 16 amino acids. V shed 5 bases and J 4 bases; nucleotides not matched to a gene: 12. The CDR3 loop is CASSRTGIFLGETQYF. In nucleotides, the CDR3 is TGTGCCAGCAGCCGGACAGGGATTTTTTTAGGAGAGACCCAGTACTTC.

The chain joins TRBV20-1 to TRBJ2-3; 7 bases line up with TRBD1. Germline V gene sequence: CDR1 DFQATT, CDR2 SNEGSKA (reference sequence). With 1 base clipped from V and 0 bases from J, the junction kept 1 base outside the gene matches. The length of the CDR3 is 14 residues. The DNA of the CDR3 is TGCAGTGCTAGAGGGGACAGTAGCACAGATACGCAGTATTTT. This translates into CSARGDSSTDTQYF.

The chain employs TRBV5-1 and TRBJ1-5; D ambiguous. This CDR3 is 13 amino acids long. The germline CDR1 and CDR2 sequences are SGHRS and YFSETQ. Trimming pared 2 bases from V and 9 bases from J, leaving 12 bases between. The CDR3 DNA follows: TGCGCCAGCAGCTTCGGACCACCGGCGCCCCAGCATTTT. This sequence encodes CASSFGPPAPQHF. Supplemented by reference TRBV5-1 and TRBJ1-5, the full variable domain reads KAGVTQTPRYLIKTRGQQVTLSCSPISGHRSVSWYQQTPGQGLQFLFEYFSETQRNKGNFPGRFSGRQFSNSRSEMNVSTLELGDSALYLCASSFGPPAPQHFGDGTRLSIL.

This clonotype was recorded many times. J is TRBJ2-3 and V is TRBV6-2 or TRBV6-3, with 14 bases lining up with TRBD2. The V and J ends lost 8 bases and 4 bases, in that order; junction bases with no gene match: 5. CDR1 and CDR2 (germline): MNHEY, SVGEGT. The CDR3 consists of 15 residues. The CDR3 nucleotides read TGTGCCAGCCTGACTAGCGGGAGGGCGGCAGATACGCAGTATTTT. Its translation: CASLTSGRAADTQYF.

This clonotype was detected only a few times. The chain employs TRBV28 and TRBJ2-7; 9 bases are a match to TRBD1. This CDR3 is built from 14 residues. V lost 6 bases, J lost 5 bases, and 8 bases stayed unmatched. CDR1 and CDR2 from the germline V gene are MDHEN and SYDVKM. CDR3: CASSHGQGSNEQYF. DNA of the CDR3: TGTGCCAGCAGCCACGGACAGGGGTCCAACGAGCAGTACTTC.

There are a few counts of this clonotype. The chain combines TRBV5-1 with TRBJ2-6, with a possible D match to TRBD1 (6 bases). This CDR3 region has 17 residues. CDR1 is SGHRS, CDR2 YFSETQ, per germline. The V and J ends lost 6 bases and 1 base respectively, with 17 bases between them. As DNA, the CDR3 is TGCGCCAGCAAGCGTAACAGGGAAGGTTCTGGGGCCAACGTCCTGACTTTC. Its protein product is CASKRNREGSGANVLTF.

The table lists this clonotype with a few counts. The V and J genes are TRBV4-1 and TRBJ2-5, with TRBD2 matching 11 bases. V was pared by 1 base and J by 2 bases, with 3 bases of the junction left unmatched. This CDR3 spans 16 amino acids. The germline CDR1 and CDR2 sequences are MGHRA and YSYEKL. The CDR3 DNA reads TGCGCCAGCAGCCAAGCCTTAGCGGGGGGGCAAGAGACCCAGTACTTC. It codes for CASSQALAGGQETQYF.

This clonotype turned up a few times. The CDR3 protein is CASSFSAGGPREQYF. The CDR3 DNA follows: TGCGCCAGCAGCTTCAGCGCGGGGGGGCCTCGAGAGCAGTACTTC. V and J are TRBV5-1 and TRBJ2-7; 9 nucleotides agree with TRBD2. This CDR3 region has 15 residues. The germline V gene has CDR1 SGHRS and CDR2 YFSETQ. V dropped 2 bases and J dropped 7; count of bases not matched to a gene: 10. Drawing the rest from reference TRBV5-1 and TRBJ2-7, the complete variable domain is KAGVTQTPRYLIKTRGQQVTLSCSPISGHRSVSWYQQTPGQGLQFLFEYFSETQRNKGNFPGRFSGRQFSNSRSEMNVSTLELGDSALYLCASSFSAGGPREQYFGPGTRLTVT.

Regarding this clonotype: The junction departs from the called germline gene at one end, perhaps through a read error. The chain links TRBV5-1 to TRBJ2-3; perhaps TRBD1 as D (7 bases). The CDR3 is 17 amino acids. In germline, CDR1 is SGHRS, CDR2 YFSETQ. The CDR3 nucleotides read TGCGCCAGCAGCAACACCCGACTAGGGGGTGGGACAGATACGCGGTATTTT. This sequence encodes CASSNTRLGGGTDTRYF.

In DNA form, the CDR3 reads TGTGCCAGCAGTTACGGAATAGCATCCTACAATGAGCAGTTCTTC. Translated: CASSYGIASYNEQFF. The chain recombines TRBV6-2 or TRBV6-3 with TRBJ2-1; D is uncertain. This CDR3 has 15 amino acids. V was cut by 2 bases and J by 1 base, with 9 bases left in between. Per the germline V gene, CDR1 is MNHEY and CDR2 is SVGEGT.

In this sample, this clonotype turned up a few times. The chain links TRBV27 to TRBJ2-4; D remains unclear. This CDR3 has 14 residues. Trimming removed 6 bases at V and 7 bases at J, with 16 bases between. Germline assignment: CDR1 MNHEY and CDR2 SMNVEV (reference sequence). This CDR3 reads CASSHDLIGNIQYF. The CDR3 bases are TGTGCCAGCAGCCATGACCTGATCGGCAACATTCAGTACTTC.

This clonotype occurred many times. The chain carries TRBV7-3 and TRBJ2-1; the D gene is possibly TRBD2 (6 bases). The CDR3 consists of 17 residues. Per the germline V gene, CDR1 is SGHTA and CDR2 is FQGTGA. The V end was cut by 2 bases, the J end by 2 bases, with 16 bases between. The CDR3 region is CASSLGYGGGAYNEQFF. For the CDR3, the DNA is TGTGCCAGCAGCTTAGGTTATGGAGGCGGGGCCTACAATGAGCAGTTCTTC.

The chain combines TRBV11-2 with TRBJ2-5; unclear D gene. CDR1 and CDR2 from the germline V gene are SGHAT and FQNNGV. This CDR3 spans 12 amino acids. Trimming shortened V by 3 bases and J by 6 bases, and 8 bases separated the two germline ends. The CDR3 spells CASSFLLKTQYF. CDR3 bases: TGTGCCAGCAGCTTTCTCTTGAAGACCCAGTACTTC.

This chain connects TRBV11-2 to TRBJ2-1, with a possible D match to TRBD2 (6 bases). The CDR3 contains 14 residues. Germline assignment: CDR1 SGHAT and CDR2 FQNNGV. Trimming took off 5 bases at V and 8 bases at J, with 16 bases between the two ends. CDR3 sequence reads: CASSPYSWGDEQFF. CDR3 in DNA: TGTGCCAGCAGCCCGTATTCCTGGGGGGATGAGCAGTTCTTC.

This clonotype has a handful of counts. V gene TRBV3-1 combines with J gene TRBJ2-7; a weak D match, TRBD1 (6 bases). The CDR3 is 15 amino acids. Looked up from germline, CDR1 is LGHDT and CDR2 is YNNKEL (reference sequence). V was trimmed by 3 bases and J by 1 base, leaving 13 bases between them. This chain's CDR3 is CASSQGTRGSYEQYF. The CDR3 region has the DNA TGTGCCAGCAGCCAGGGGACAAGGGGATCCTACGAGCAGTACTTC.

The chain carries TRBV4-3 and TRBJ2-2, with 7 bases fitting TRBD2. Losses at the gene ends were 2 bases for V and 5 bases for J; bases not matched to a gene: 11. The CDR3 is made up of 17 amino acids. Germline V gene lookup returns CDR1 LGHNA and CDR2 YSLEER. CDR3 amino acids: CASSQSFGGSWTGELFF. Here the CDR3 DNA reads TGCGCCAGCAGCCAATCCTTCGGCGGGAGTTGGACCGGGGAGCTGTTTTTT.

V and J are TRBV7-8 and TRBJ2-6, with D tentatively TRBD1 (5 bases). Trimming shortened V by 6 bases and J by 0 bases, and 12 bases separated the two germline ends. This CDR3 region has 16 residues. Germline V gene sequence: CDR1 SGHVS, CDR2 FQNEAQ. Here the CDR3 DNA reads TGTGCCAGCAGGGCTACAGGAATCTCTGGGGCCAACGTCCTGACTTTC. It encodes CASRATGISGANVLTF.

This clonotype was observed at least ten times. The chain couples TRBV6-1 to TRBJ2-7; TRBD2 matches 10 bases. CDR1 is MNHNS and CDR2 is SASEGT in the germline V gene. This CDR3 spans 15 amino acids. The trim removed 4 bases at V and 5 bases at J, leaving 8 bases unmatched. CDR3 loop: CASSGSGRAYHEQYF. The CDR3 DNA reads as TGTGCCAGCAGTGGGAGCGGGAGGGCCTACCACGAGCAGTACTTC.

The chain combines TRBV24-1 with TRBJ2-3; no definite D call. Germline V gene sequence: CDR1 KGHDR, CDR2 SFDVKD. Trimming removed 9 bases at V and 2 bases at J, with 8 bases between. The CDR3 has 12 residues. CDR3 sequence reads: CATSQFTDTQYF. CDR3 in DNA: TGTGCCACCTCCCAATTCACAGATACGCAGTATTTT.

V gene TRBV3-1 combines with J gene TRBJ2-3, with 15 nucleotides matching TRBD2. Per the germline V gene, CDR1 is LGHDT and CDR2 is YNNKEL (reference sequence). The CDR3 totals 19 residues. V gave up 4 bases and J gave up 5 bases; unmatched junction bases: 13. CDR3 in DNA: TGTGCCAGCAGCCTTGTCCCGGGACTAGCGGGGGGCGTCATAGATACGCAGTATTTT. Its translation: CASSLVPGLAGGVIDTQYF.

This clonotype was detected a few times. This chain joins TRBV7-2 and TRBJ1-1; 7 bases are shared with TRBD1. V shed 6 bases and J 2 bases; nucleotides not matched to a gene: 6. Looked up from germline, CDR1 is SGHTA and CDR2 is FQGNSA. This CDR3 has 14 amino acids. This chain's CDR3 is CASRYDRVNTEAFF. As DNA, the CDR3 is TGTGCCAGCAGATATGACAGGGTAAACACTGAAGCTTTCTTT.